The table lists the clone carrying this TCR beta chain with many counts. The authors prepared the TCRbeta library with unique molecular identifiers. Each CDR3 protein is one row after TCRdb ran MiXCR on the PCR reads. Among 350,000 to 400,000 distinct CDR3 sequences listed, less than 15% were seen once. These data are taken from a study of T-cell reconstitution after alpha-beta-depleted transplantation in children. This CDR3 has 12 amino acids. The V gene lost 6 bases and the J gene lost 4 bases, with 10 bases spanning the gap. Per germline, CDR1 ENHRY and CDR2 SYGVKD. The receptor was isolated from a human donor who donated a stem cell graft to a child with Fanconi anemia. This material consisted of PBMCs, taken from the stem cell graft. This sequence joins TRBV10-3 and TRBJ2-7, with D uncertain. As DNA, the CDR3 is TGTGCCATCAGCCGAGATAAATACGAGCAGTACGTC. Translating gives CAISRDKYEQYV.